The rows below give T cell receptor beta chains drawn from one sample of a study of cytomegalovirus exposure and HLA in healthy donors. Some clones are missing from TCRdb's copy, which holds only in-frame ones; the method was immunoSEQ multiplex PCR. This table has 150,000 to 200,000 clones, 84% appearing once. Sequencing was carried out using PBMCs. These receptors originate from a man aged 30 to 39 in good health and CMV-seropositive. The CDR3 runs from the conserved cysteine through the conserved F or W. The D gene is left open where the match is weak. Where a row states a size, it is once, few, many or the class of an expanded clone; other rows omit it.

CASSMGTLGNQPQHF	TGTGCCAGTAGTATGGGGACTTTGGGCAATCAGCCCCAGCATTTT	.	TRBJ1-5	.	TRBV19
CATSIYSSGRGQFF	TGTGCCACCAGCATCTACTCGTCAGGGAGGGGGCAGTTCTTC	TRBD2	TRBJ2-1	.	TRBV15
CASTDRDSSNYGYTF	TGTGCCAGCACGGACAGGGACTCTTCTAACTATGGCTACACCTTC	TRBD1	TRBJ1-2	.	TRBV6-5
CASETGGGYGYTF	TGTGCCAGTGAGACAGGGGGCGGCTATGGCTACACCTTC	TRBD1	TRBJ1-2	.	TRBV19
CASSLDHGRTYNEQFF	TGTGCCAGCAGCTTAGATCACGGGAGGACATACAATGAGCAGTTCTTC	TRBD2	TRBJ2-1	.	TRBV11-2
CASSTLTGQAFF	TGTGCCAGCAGCACATTGACAGGGCAAGCTTTCTTT	TRBD1	TRBJ1-1	.	TRBV6-5
CASSQPRSDSYQPQHF	TGCGCCAGCAGCCAGCCTAGGTCGGACAGTTATCAGCCCCAGCATTTT	.	TRBJ1-5	.	TRBV4-1
CASSPEGQGQETQYF	TGTGCCAGCAGCCCGGAGGGACAGGGGCAAGAGACCCAGTACTTC	TRBD1	TRBJ2-5	.	TRBV11-2
CASSFLSGIHTDTQYF	TGTGCCAGCAGTTTCCTTAGCGGGATCCACACAGATACGCAGTATTTT	TRBD2	TRBJ2-3	.	TRBV28
CASMTAGRPGANVLTF	TGTGCCAGCATGACCGCGGGGAGGCCTGGGGCCAACGTCCTGACTTTC	.	TRBJ2-6	.	TRBV6-6
CASSLGGSGYEQYF	TGTGCCAGCAGCTTAGGGGGTAGCGGGTACGAGCAGTACTTC	TRBD2	TRBJ2-7	.	TRBV11-3
CASSLDPGTGPERTF	TGTGCCAGCAGCTTAGACCCCGGGACAGGCCCTGAGAGGACCTTC	TRBD1	TRBJ1-2	.	TRBV7-2
CASSVAGGPYEQYF	TGTGCCAGCAGCGTAGCGGGAGGGCCCTACGAGCAGTACTTC	TRBD2	TRBJ2-7	.	TRBV9
CAWSVRGSTYNEQFF	TGTGCCTGGAGTGTACGGGGGAGTACGTATAATGAGCAGTTCTTC	.	TRBJ2-1	.	TRBV30
CASSLASGGTYEQYF	TGTGCCAGCAGTTTGGCTAGCGGGGGTACCTACGAGCAGTACTTC	TRBD2	TRBJ2-7	.	TRBV6-5
CASSEPGTGGSTGELFF	TGTGCCAGCAGCGAGCCCGGGACAGGGGGTAGTACCGGGGAGCTGTTTTTT	TRBD1	TRBJ2-2	.	TRBV7-3
CASSDSASGGFTDTQYF	TGTGCCAGCAGTGACTCGGCTAGCGGGGGTTTCACAGATACGCAGTATTTT	TRBD2	TRBJ2-3	.	TRBV6-4
CASSQDRWSSYEQYF	TGCGCCAGCAGCCAAGATCGGTGGAGCTCCTACGAGCAGTACTTC	.	TRBJ2-7	.	TRBV4-3
CASSLQGRNTEAFF	TGTGCCAGCAGCTTACAGGGGCGAAACACTGAAGCTTTCTTT	.	TRBJ1-1	.	TRBV7-2
CASSWDRGEKLFF	TGTGCCAGCAGCTGGGACCGGGGGGAAAAACTGTTTTTT	.	TRBJ1-4	.	TRBV7-9
CASSQGVQGYEQYF	TGCGCCAGCAGCCAAGGAGTACAGGGATACGAGCAGTACTTC	.	TRBJ2-7	once	TRBV4-3
CSVEKGQMTGELFF	TGCAGCGTTGAAAAGGGACAAATGACCGGGGAGCTGTTTTTT	.	TRBJ2-2	.	TRBV29-1
CASSLRTGRVDEQYF	TGTGCCAGCAGCTTACGGACAGGGAGAGTCGACGAGCAGTACTTC	TRBD1	TRBJ2-7	.	TRBV7-2
CATKGIETSGRTGADTQYF	TGTGCCACCAAGGGAATTGAGACTAGCGGGAGGACCGGGGCAGATACGCAGTATTTT	TRBD2	TRBJ2-3	.	TRBV27
CASNLGSEGYGYTF	TGTGCCAGCAACCTGGGTTCGGAGGGTTATGGCTACACCTTC	.	TRBJ1-2	.	TRBV7-2
CASSREGYEQYF	TGTGCCAGCTCACGGGAGGGCTACGAGCAGTACTTC	TRBD2	TRBJ2-7	.	TRBV6-5
CASSPRERGGWGEQFF	TGTGCCAGCAGCCCCCGAGAGCGCGGGGGGTGGGGTGAGCAGTTCTTC	TRBD2	TRBJ2-1	.	TRBV7-8
CASSGTGTSGSSTDTQYF	TGCGCCAGCAGTGGGACCGGGACTAGCGGTTCTAGCACAGATACGCAGTATTTT	TRBD2	TRBJ2-3	.	TRBV10-1
CASLLGAGNTIYF	TGTGCCAGCCTTTTAGGGGCTGGAAACACCATATATTTT	.	TRBJ1-3	.	TRBV11-2
CASSPRRTGELFF	TGTGCCAGCAGCCCTAGACGCACCGGGGAGCTGTTTTTT	.	TRBJ2-2	.	TRBV7-2
CASSFPYRGMTKNIQYF	TGTGCCAGCAGCTTCCCGTACAGGGGAATGACCAAAAACATTCAGTACTTC	TRBD1	TRBJ2-4	.	TRBV7-6
CASSRSGGEPQHF	TGTGCCAGCAGCCGTTCGGGGGGGGAGCCCCAGCATTTT	.	TRBJ1-5	.	TRBV11-1